This T cell receptor beta chain comes out of a study of HIV-infected patients and healthy controls. Reverse transcription used 450 to 650 ng RNA and constant-region primers for alpha and beta. Separate chain-specific third strand synthesis with multiplexing indices produced the alpha and beta libraries. TCRdb independently ran MiXCR on the 5' RACE reads; one entry per CDR3 protein. The sample carries around 5,000 distinct CDR3 sequences, roughly 23% recorded once. This clonotype turned up a few times. The repertoire came from unfractionated whole blood and reflected all unsorted peripheral T cells. The sequences come from blood, collected before antiretroviral therapy. This TCR came from an adult with HIV infection.

The DNA of the CDR3 is TGTGCCAGCAGCTTTGGGCACCAGGACACAGATACGCAGTATTTT. Translated: CASSFGHQDTDTQYF. This chain joins TRBV11-1 and TRBJ2-3; D is undetermined. The CDR3 covers 15 residues. Deletions cut 3 bases from V and 2 bases from J, with 12 bases between. Germline V lookup: CDR1 SGHAT, CDR2 FQDESV (reference sequence).